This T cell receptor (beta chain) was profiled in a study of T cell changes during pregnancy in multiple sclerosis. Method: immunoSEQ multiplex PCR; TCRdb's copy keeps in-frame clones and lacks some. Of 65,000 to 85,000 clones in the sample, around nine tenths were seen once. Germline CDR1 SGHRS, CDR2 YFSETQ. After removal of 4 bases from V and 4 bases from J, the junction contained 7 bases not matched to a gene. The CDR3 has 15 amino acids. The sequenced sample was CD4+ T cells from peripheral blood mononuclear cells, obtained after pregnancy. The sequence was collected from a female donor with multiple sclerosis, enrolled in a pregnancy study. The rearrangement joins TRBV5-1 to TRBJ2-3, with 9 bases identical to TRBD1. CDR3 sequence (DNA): TGCGCCAGCAGCCGTGAGGGACAGGGTGCAGATACGCAGTATTTT. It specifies CASSREGQGADTQYF.